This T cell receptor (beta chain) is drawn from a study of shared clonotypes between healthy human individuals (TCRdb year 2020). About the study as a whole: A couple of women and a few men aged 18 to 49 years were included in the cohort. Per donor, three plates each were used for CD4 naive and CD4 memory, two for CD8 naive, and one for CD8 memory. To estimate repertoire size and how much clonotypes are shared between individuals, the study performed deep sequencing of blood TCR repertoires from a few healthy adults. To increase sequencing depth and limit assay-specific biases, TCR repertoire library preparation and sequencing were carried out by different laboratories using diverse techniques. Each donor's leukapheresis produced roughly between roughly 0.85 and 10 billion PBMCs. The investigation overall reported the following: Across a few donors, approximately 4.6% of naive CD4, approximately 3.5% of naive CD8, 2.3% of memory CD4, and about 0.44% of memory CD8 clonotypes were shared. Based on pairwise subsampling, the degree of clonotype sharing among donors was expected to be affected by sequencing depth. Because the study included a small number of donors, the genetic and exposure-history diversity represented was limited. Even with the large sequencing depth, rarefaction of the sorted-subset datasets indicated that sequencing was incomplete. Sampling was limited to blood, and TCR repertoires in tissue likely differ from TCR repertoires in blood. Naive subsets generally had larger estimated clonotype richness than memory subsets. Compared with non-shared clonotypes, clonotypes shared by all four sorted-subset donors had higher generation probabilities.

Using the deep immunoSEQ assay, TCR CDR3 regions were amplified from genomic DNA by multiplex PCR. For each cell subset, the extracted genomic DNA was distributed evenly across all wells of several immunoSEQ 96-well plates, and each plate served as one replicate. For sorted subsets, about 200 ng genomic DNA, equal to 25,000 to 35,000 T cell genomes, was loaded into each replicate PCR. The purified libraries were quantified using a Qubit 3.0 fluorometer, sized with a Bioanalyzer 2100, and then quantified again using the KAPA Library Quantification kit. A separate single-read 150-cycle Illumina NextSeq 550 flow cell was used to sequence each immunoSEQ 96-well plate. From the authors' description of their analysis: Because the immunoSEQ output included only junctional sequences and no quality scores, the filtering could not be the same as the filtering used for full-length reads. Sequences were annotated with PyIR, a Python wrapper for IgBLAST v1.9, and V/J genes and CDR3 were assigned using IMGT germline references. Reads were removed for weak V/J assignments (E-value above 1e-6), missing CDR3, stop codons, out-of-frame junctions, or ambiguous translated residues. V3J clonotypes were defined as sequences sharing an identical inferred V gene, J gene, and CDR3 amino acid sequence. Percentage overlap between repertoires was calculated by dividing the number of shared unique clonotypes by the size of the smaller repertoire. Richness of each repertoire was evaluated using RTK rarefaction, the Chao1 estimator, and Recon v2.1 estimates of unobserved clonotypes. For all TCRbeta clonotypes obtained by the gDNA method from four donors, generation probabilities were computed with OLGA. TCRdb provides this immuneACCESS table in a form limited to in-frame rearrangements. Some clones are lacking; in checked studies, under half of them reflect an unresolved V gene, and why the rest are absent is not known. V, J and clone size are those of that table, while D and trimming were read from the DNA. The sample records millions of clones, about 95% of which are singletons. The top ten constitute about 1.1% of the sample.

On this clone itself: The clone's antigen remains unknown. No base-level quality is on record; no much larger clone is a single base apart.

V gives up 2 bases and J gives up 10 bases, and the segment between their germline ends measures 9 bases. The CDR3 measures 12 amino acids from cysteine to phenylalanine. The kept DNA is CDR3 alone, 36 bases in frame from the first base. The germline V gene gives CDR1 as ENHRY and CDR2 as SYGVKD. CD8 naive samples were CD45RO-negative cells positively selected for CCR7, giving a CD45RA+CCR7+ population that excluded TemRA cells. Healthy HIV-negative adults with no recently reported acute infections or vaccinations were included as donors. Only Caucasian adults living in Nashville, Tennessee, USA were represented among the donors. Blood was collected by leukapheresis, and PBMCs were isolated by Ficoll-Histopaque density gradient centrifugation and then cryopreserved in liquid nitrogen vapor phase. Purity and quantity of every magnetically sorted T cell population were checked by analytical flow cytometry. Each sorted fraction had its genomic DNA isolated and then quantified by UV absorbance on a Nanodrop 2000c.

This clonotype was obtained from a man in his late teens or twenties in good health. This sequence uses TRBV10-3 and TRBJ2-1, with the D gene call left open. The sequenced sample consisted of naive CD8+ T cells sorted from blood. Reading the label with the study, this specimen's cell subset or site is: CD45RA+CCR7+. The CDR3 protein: CAISEPIQEQFF. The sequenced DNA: TGTGCCATCAGTGAGCCAATACAAGAGCAGTTCTTC.